Below are 5 T cell receptor beta chains sequenced from a single sample in a study of blood T cells in healthy people across ages (dated by TCRdb to between 2015 and 2017). Library preparation used 5' RACE. Sequencer: Illumina HiSeq 2500. A second roughly 7 to 11 cycle PCR used a sample-barcoded 5' primer and a J-beta primer mix. TCRdb applied fastp at Q25 and MiXCR to the public reads, then kept only in-frame beta chains. Records with the same CDR3 protein are collapsed into one entry carrying the most frequent genes and DNA. In this sample the table shows over 600,000 distinct CDR3 sequences, under 25% of which occur a single time. Under 4% of the sample rests with the top ten. What was sequenced was blood. The receptors derive from a man aged 65-85 years in good health.

This clonotype was picked up a small number of times. V is TRBV7-9 and J is TRBJ1-2; TRBD1 is a possible D gene (6 bases). This CDR3 has 17 residues. V shed 5 bases and J shed 0 bases, with 19 bases lying between them. Germline V gene sequence: CDR1 SEHNR, CDR2 FQNEAQ (reference sequence). The CDR3 DNA sequence: TGTGCCAGCAGCGCTACCGTCGGTAGGACAGCTAACTATGGCTACACCTTC. Translating it yields CASSATVGRTANYGYTF.

This clonotype appeared many times. This chain joins TRBV28 and TRBJ2-6; D is ambiguous. Germline V gene lookup returns CDR1 MDHEN and CDR2 SYDVKM. The V gene lost 7 bases and the J gene lost 0 bases, with 19 bases spanning the gap. The CDR3 runs 18 residues. The CDR3 coding sequence is TGTGCCAGCAATCAACCAGGATCAAACCCCTCTGGGGCCAACGTCCTGACTTTC. Its translation: CASNQPGSNPSGANVLTF.

This clonotype has only a few counts. The V call is TRBV28, the J call TRBJ1-4; D is uncertain. V lost 6 bases and J 0 bases, leaving 11 bases between the germline ends. Per germline, CDR1 MDHEN and CDR2 SYDVKM. This CDR3 has 15 residues. CDR3: CASSPGASTNEKLFF. In DNA, the CDR3 is TGTGCCAGCAGCCCCGGCGCGTCAACTAATGAAAAACTGTTTTTT.

J is TRBJ2-7 and V is TRBV14, with TRBD2 matching 14 bases. J gave up 6 bases and V 8 bases, and 0 bases lay outside the gene matches. CDR3 size: 12 residues. Germline-derived CDR1 and CDR2 are SGHDN and FVKESK. The CDR3 sequence is CASGTSGSEQYF. The CDR3 DNA reads as TGTGCCAGCGGGACTAGCGGGAGCGAGCAGTACTTC.

This clonotype has a handful of counts. V is TRBV6-5 and J is TRBJ2-1; 15 positions agree with TRBD2. CDR1 and CDR2 from the germline V gene are MNHEY and SVGAGI. The ends lost 5 bases at V and 6 bases at J; junction bases unmatched: 5. The CDR3 is 16 residues long. The CDR3 protein is CASSQGLAGGLNEQFF. The CDR3 region has the DNA TGTGCCAGCAGTCAAGGACTAGCGGGAGGGCTCAATGAGCAGTTCTTC.